The TCR beta chain under discussion was sequenced for a study of T-cell reconstitution after alpha-beta-depleted transplantation in children. With 8 bases clipped from V and 6 bases from J, the junction kept 4 bases outside the gene matches. The CDR3 is 13 residues long. Per the germline V gene, CDR1 is MNHEY and CDR2 is SMNVEV (reference sequence). TCRbeta library construction was performed incorporating unique molecular identifiers. TCRdb ran MiXCR on the PCR reads and lists one entry per CDR3 protein. In the table there are around 72,000 distinct CDR3 sequences, approximately 5% of which are singletons. Study-level findings and limits: In some patients, recipient T cells and intrathymic progenitors surviving conditioning explained high day-60 diversity. Reportedly, only several hundred clones from non-depleted graft cells drove alpha-beta T-cell counts at about two months. Hyperexpanded clones declined; after one year, newly produced T cells mostly supplied diversity.

In its sample, this clonotype ranks as medium-sized (0.01 to 0.1%). Its specificity is not known. V gene TRBV27 combines with J gene TRBJ1-4, with 9 bases fitting TRBD1. The source is a boy in the first two years of life who had a stem cell transplant for acute myeloid leukemia, so the T cells may come from the graft donor. Sequenced here: PBMCs, mostly from graft donor cells, sampled 180 days after TCRalphabeta/CD19-depleted stem cell transplant. The CDR3 DNA follows: TGTGCCAGCCGGGGACAGGGTTATGAAAAACTGTTTTTT. Encoded protein: CASRGQGYEKLFF.